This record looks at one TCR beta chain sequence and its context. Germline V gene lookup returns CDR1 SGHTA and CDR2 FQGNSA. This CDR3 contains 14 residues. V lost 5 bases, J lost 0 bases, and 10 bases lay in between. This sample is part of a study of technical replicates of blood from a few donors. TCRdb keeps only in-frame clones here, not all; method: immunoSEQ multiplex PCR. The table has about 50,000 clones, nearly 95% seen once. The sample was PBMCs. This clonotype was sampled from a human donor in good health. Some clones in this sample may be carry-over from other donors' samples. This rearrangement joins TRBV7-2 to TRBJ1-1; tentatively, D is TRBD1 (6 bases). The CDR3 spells CASSPQGLNTEAFF. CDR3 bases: TGTGCCAGCAGCCCCCAGGGGTTGAACACTGAAGCTTTCTTT.